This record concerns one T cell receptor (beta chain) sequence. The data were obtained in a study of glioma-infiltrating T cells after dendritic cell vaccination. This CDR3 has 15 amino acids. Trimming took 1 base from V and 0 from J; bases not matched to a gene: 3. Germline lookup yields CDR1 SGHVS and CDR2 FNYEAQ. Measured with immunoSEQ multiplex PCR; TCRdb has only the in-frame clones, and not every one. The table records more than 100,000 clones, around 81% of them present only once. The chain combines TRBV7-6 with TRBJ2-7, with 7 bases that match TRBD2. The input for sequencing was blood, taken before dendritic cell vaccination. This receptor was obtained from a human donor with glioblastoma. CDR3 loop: CASSLELADSYEQYF. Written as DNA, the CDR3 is TGTGCCAGCAGCTTAGAGCTAGCGGACTCCTACGAGCAGTACTTC.